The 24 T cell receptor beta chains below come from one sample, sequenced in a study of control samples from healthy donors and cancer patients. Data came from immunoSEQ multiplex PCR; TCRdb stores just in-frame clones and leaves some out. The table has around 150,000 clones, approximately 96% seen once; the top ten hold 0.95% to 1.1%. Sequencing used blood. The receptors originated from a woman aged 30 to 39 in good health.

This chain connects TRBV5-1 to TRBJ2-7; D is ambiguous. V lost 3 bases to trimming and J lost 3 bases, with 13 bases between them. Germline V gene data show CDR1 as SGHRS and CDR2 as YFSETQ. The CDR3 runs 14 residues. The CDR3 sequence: CASSWKTDYYEQYF. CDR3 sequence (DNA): TGCGCCAGCAGCTGGAAGACCGATTACTACGAGCAGTACTTC.

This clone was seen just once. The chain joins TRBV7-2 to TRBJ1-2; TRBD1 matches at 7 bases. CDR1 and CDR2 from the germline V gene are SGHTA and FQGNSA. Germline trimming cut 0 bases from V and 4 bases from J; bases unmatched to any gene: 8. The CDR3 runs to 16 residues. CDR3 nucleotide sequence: TGTGCCAGCAGCTTAGCAGGGGGCTTGGAACGCTATGGCTACACCTTC. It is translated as CASSLAGGLERYGYTF.

The CDR3 DNA is TGTGCCAGCAGCCTGATGAAGACCGGGGAGCTGTTTTTT. It is translated as CASSLMKTGELFF. The genes are TRBV7-2 and TRBJ2-2, with no clear D. V shed 5 bases and J shed 5 bases, with 9 bases lying between them. CDR1 is SGHTA, CDR2 FQGNSA, per germline. CDR3 length equals 13 residues.

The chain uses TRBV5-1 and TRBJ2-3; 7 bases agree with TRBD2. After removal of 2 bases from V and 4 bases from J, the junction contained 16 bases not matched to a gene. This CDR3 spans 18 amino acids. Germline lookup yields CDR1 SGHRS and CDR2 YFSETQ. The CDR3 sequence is CASSFFFQAGELPDTQYF. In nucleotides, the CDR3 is TGCGCCAGCAGCTTCTTCTTCCAGGCGGGAGAGCTTCCAGATACGCAGTATTTT.

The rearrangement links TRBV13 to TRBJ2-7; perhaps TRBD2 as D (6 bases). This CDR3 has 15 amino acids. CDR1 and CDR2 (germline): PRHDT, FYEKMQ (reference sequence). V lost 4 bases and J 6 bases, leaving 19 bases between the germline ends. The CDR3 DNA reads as TGTGCCAGCAGCTACCCGCACGATACTAGCCCCGAGCAGTACTTC. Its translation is CASSYPHDTSPEQYF.

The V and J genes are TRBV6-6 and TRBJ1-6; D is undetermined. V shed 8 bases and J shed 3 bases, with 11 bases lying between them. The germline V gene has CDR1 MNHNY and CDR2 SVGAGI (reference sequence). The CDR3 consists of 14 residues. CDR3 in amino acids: CASGGQHYNSPLHF. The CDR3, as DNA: TGTGCCAGCGGCGGCCAGCACTATAATTCACCCCTCCACTTT.

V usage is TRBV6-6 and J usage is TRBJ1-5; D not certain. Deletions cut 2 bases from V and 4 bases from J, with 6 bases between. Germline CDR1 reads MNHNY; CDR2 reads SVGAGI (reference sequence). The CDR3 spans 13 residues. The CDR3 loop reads CASSYDGNQPQHF. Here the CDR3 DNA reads TGTGCCAGCAGTTACGACGGAAATCAGCCCCAGCATTTT.

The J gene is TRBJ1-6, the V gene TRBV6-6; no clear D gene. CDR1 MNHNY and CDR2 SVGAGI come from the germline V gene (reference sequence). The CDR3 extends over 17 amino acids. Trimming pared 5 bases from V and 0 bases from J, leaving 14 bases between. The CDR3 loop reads CASSLAAGSSYNSPLHF. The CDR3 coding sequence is TGTGCCAGCAGTCTGGCGGCGGGGAGCTCCTATAATTCACCCCTCCACTTT.

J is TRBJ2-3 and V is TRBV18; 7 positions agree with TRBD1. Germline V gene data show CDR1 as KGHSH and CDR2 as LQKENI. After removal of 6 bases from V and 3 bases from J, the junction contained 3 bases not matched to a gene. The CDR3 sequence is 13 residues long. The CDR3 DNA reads TGTGCCAGCTCGTTACAGGGGACAGATACGCAGTATTTT. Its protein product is CASSLQGTDTQYF.

This CDR3 is CASSITSASNEQFF. Here the CDR3 DNA reads TGTGCCAGTAGTATAACTTCGGCAAGCAATGAGCAGTTCTTC. V usage is TRBV19 and J usage is TRBJ2-1, with D unclear. The germline gives CDR1 LNHDA, CDR2 SQIVND (reference sequence). The CDR3 totals 14 residues. Trimming left V 2 bases short and J 6 bases short, with 11 bases between. The full variable domain, completed using reference TRBV19 and TRBJ2-1, is DGGITQSPKYLFRKEGQNVTLSCEQNLNHDAMYWYRQDPGQGLRLIYYSQIVNDFQKGDIAEGYSVSREKKESFPLTVTSAQKNPTAFYLCASSITSASNEQFFGPGTRLTVL.

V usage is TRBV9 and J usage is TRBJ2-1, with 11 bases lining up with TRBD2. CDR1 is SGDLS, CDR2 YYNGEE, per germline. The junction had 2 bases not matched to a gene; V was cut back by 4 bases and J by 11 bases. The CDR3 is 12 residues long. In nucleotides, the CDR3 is TGTGCCAGCAGCCCGACTAGCGGGAAGCAGTTCTTC. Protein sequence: CASSPTSGKQFF.

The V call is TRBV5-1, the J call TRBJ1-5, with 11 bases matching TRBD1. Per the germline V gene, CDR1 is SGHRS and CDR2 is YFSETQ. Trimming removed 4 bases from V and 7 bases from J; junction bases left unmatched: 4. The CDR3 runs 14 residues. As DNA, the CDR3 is TGCGCCAGCAGCCCGGGACAGGGGGGACAGCCCCAGCATTTT. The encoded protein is CASSPGQGGQPQHF.

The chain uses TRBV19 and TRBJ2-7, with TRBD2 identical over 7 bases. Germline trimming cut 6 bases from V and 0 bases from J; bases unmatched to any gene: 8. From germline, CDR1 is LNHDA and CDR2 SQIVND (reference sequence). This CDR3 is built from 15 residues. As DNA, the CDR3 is TGTGCCAGTAGAAATAGGGCGGGAGACTCCTACGAGCAGTACTTC. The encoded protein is CASRNRAGDSYEQYF.

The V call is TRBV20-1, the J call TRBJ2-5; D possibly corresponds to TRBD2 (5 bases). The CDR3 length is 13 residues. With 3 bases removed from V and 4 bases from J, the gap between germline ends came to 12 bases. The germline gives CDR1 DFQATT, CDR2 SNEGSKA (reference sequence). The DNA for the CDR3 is TGCAGTGCTAGTAGCGCTTTGGGAGAGACCCAGTACTTC. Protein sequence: CSASSALGETQYF.

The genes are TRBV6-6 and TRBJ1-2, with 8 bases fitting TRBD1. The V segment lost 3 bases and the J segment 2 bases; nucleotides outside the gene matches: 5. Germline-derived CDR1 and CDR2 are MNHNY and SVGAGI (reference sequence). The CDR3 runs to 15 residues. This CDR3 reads CASSYTGGTNYGYTF. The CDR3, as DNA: TGTGCCAGCAGTTATACAGGGGGGACCAACTATGGCTACACCTTC.

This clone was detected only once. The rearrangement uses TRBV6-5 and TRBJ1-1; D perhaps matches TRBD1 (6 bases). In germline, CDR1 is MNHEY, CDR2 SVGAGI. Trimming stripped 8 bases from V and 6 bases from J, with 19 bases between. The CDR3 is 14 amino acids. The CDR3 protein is CASSRTVIRAEAFF. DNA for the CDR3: TGTGCCAGCTCCAGGACAGTCATCCGAGCTGAAGCTTTCTTT.

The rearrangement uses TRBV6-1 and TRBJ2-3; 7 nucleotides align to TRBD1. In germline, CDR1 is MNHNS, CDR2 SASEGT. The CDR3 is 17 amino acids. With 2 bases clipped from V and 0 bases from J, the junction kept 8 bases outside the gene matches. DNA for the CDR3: TGTGCCAGCAGTGAACTCCACAGGGGTACTAGCACAGATACGCAGTATTTT. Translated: CASSELHRGTSTDTQYF.

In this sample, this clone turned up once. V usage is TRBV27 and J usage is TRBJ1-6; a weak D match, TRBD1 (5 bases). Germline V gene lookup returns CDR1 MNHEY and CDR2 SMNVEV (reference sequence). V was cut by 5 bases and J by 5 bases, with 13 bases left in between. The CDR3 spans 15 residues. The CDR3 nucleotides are TGTGCCAGCAGTGCCTCGGGACTGAATAATTCACCCCTCCACTTT. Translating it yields CASSASGLNNSPLHF.

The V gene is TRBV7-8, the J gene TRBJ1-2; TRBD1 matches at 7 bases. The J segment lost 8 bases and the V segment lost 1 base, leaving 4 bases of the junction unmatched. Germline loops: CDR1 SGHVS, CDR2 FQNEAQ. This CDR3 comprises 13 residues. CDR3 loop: CASSLGQGDGYTF. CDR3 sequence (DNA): TGTGCCAGCAGCTTAGGACAGGGTGACGGCTACACCTTC.

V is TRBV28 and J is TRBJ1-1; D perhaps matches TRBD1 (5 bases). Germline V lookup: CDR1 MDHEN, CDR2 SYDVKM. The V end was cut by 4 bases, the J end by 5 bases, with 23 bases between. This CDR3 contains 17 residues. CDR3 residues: CASSYPPTSRGKTEAFF. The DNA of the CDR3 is TGTGCCAGCAGTTACCCCCCGACCAGCCGGGGGAAAACTGAAGCTTTCTTT.

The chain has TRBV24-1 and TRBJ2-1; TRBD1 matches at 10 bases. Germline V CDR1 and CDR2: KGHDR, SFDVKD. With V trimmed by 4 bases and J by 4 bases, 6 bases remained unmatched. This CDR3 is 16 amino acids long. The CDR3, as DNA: TGTGCCACCAGTGACCTTAGACAGGGGGCTTACAATGAGCAGTTCTTC. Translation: CATSDLRQGAYNEQFF.

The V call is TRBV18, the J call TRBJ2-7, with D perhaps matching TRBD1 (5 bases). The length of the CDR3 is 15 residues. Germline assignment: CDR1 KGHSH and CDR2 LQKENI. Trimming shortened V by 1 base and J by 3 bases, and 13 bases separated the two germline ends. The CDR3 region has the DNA TGTGCCAGCTCACCACGAGGATATCAGGGCTACGAGCAGTACTTC. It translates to CASSPRGYQGYEQYF.

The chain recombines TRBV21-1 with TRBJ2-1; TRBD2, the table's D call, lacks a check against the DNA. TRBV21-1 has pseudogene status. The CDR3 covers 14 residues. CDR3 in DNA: TGTGCCAGCAGCAAAGAGGCTGCGGCGGGTGAGCAGTTCTTC. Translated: CASSKEAAAGEQFF.

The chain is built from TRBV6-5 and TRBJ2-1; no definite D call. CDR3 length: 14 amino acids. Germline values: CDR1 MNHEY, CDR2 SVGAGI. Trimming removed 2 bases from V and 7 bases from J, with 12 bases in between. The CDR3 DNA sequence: TGTGCCAGCAGTTACCGCAATCCTCTAAATGAGCAGTTCTTC. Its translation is CASSYRNPLNEQFF.